This T cell receptor (beta chain) emerged from a study of T cell responses to AZD1222 COVID-19 vaccine. This clone was detected once. Its antigen is still unknown. Study-wide findings and caveats: Among spike-specific TCRs, nearly half reportedly target unmutated variant regions. Spike-specific TCR breadth rose after two AZD1222 doses, and depth rose as well. Only five to seven AZD1222 recipients were seropositive at baseline. Across the whole spike, CD4 TCRs peaked at regions 160-218 and 743-854.

Sequencing used immunoSEQ multiplex PCR; TCRdb keeps in-frame clones, though not all of them. In the table there are about 100,000 clones, around nine tenths of which are singletons. The V and J ends lost 7 bases and 3 bases respectively, with 9 bases between them. Germline V lookup: CDR1 SNHLY, CDR2 FYNNEI. This CDR3 has 12 amino acids. The material sequenced was peripheral blood, taken on day 0 of AZD1222 vaccination. The chain recombines TRBV2 with TRBJ1-1; D gene ambiguous. This receptor was identified in an adult in good health. CDR3 protein: CASTWADTEAFF. DNA for the CDR3: TGTGCCAGCACTTGGGCGGACACTGAAGCTTTCTTT.